Listed here is a single TCR beta chain. Primed by a sample-barcoded 5' primer and a J-beta primer mix, a second PCR proceeded for about 6 to 11 cycles. MiXCR, run by TCRdb on the 5' RACE reads, gives a single entry per CDR3 protein. The sample has 750,000 or so distinct CDR3 sequences; roughly 25% are singletons. This record comes from a study of blood T cells in healthy people across ages. Germline V lookup: CDR1 MGHRA, CDR2 YSYEKL. The V gene lost 2 bases and the J gene lost 9 bases, with 16 bases spanning the gap. The CDR3 is 14 amino acids. The same data also went into a second study, on T cells of mothers and their children.

The TCR sequence derives from a boy aged 5 to 17 in good health. Sample: blood. This chain uses TRBV4-1 with TRBJ2-5, with D hard to call. CDR3: CASSQPTDEIPQYF. The CDR3 DNA follows: TGCGCCAGCAGCCAACCGACGGACGAAATTCCCCAGTACTTC.